Given below is one T cell receptor beta chain in context. Antigen unknown. Time point of the sample: pre-treatment baseline. Assay: immunoSEQ multiplex PCR; the TCRdb copy retains only in-frame clones and omits some. Among 6,300 or so clones listed, around 90% were seen once. The entry originates in a study of blood T cell dynamics during melanoma immunotherapy. Study results and limitations: Whether repertoire-driving clones were melanoma-specific could not be determined. Disease-control patients, not progressors, showed rising cfDNA rearrangement scores by W3.

The V gene lost 0 bases and the J gene lost 5 bases, with 6 bases spanning the gap. The length of the CDR3 is 13 residues. Germline CDR1 is SGDLS and CDR2 is YYNGEE. The receptor was isolated from a human donor with melanoma. The chain employs TRBV9 and TRBJ2-1; D unclear. This sample comprised cell-free DNA from blood, obtained from a patient treated with checkpoint blockade. CDR3 in amino acids: CASSVGLDNEQFF. The CDR3 coding sequence is TGTGCCAGCAGCGTAGGTCTGGACAATGAGCAGTTCTTC.